A single sample gave rise to the 8 T cell receptor beta chains below, sequenced in a study of blood T cell repertoires in COVID-19. Libraries were prepared by immunoSEQ multiplex PCR; TCRdb keeps only in-frame clonotypes and omits some of them. The sample lists a few hundred thousand clones; approximately 88% were seen once. The specimen sequenced was peripheral blood. The receptors stem from a woman aged 50 to 60 with active or convalescent COVID-19.

This clone came up a few times. The chain employs TRBV5-1 and TRBJ2-5; the match to TRBD2 covers 10 bases. The germline gives CDR1 SGHRS, CDR2 YFSETQ. The CDR3 has 14 amino acids. Germline trimming cut 4 bases from V and 4 bases from J; bases unmatched to any gene: 4. The CDR3 bases are TGCGCCAGCAGCGGACTAGCGGTGCCAGAGACCCAGTACTTC. Translating gives CASSGLAVPETQYF.

This chain links TRBV6-1 with TRBJ1-1, with TRBD1 identical over 7 bases. CDR1 and CDR2 from the germline V gene are MNHNS and SASEGT. The CDR3 extends over 14 amino acids. V shed 1 base, J shed 11 bases, and the junction held 10 bases outside the gene matches. CDR3 protein: CASSEVEGARRAFF. The CDR3 nucleotides are TGTGCCAGCAGTGAAGTTGAGGGGGCGCGGAGGGCTTTCTTT.

The CDR3 nucleotides read TGTGCCAGCAGTGAAGCCTACACAGGGTCGAATTCACCCCTCCACTTT. Its translation: CASSEAYTGSNSPLHF. This chain joins TRBV6-1 and TRBJ1-6; D perhaps matches TRBD1 (6 bases). V was cut by 0 bases and J by 7 bases, with 13 bases left in between. The CDR3 spans 16 residues. Germline lookup yields CDR1 MNHNS and CDR2 SASEGT.

As DNA, the CDR3 is TGTGCCAGCAGCAGTGGGCGCGATCAGCCCCAGCATTTT. Translating gives CASSSGRDQPQHF. This chain connects TRBV6-5 to TRBJ1-5; no clear D. This CDR3 contains 13 residues. Germline assignment: CDR1 MNHEY and CDR2 SVGAGI. Trimming took 6 bases from V and 5 from J, leaving 11 bases between them.

The V and J genes are TRBV7-2 and TRBJ2-7, with 7 positions matching TRBD1. The CDR3 sequence is 13 residues long. CDR1 is SGHTA, CDR2 FQGNSA, per germline. Losses at the gene ends were 4 bases for V and 6 bases for J; bases not matched to a gene: 6. The CDR3 sequence: CASSWDSLGEQYF. Here the CDR3 DNA reads TGTGCCAGCAGCTGGGACAGCCTCGGCGAGCAGTACTTC.

The rearrangement uses TRBV7-2 and TRBJ1-2, with D maybe TRBD1 (5 bases). Germline assignment: CDR1 SGHTA and CDR2 FQGNSA. This CDR3 spans 11 amino acids. The ends were cut back, 4 bases at V and 7 bases at J, with 7 bases in the middle. This CDR3 is CASSSRVGYTF. DNA of the CDR3: TGTGCCAGCAGCTCCAGGGTTGGCTACACCTTC.

This chain uses TRBV6-5 with TRBJ2-7; 7 bases are a match to TRBD2. Unmatched junction bases numbered 5, after V lost 9 bases and J lost 0 bases. The germline V gene has CDR1 MNHEY and CDR2 SVGAGI. This CDR3 is built from 13 residues. The CDR3 sequence is CASGGGFSYEQYF. The CDR3 DNA reads TGTGCCAGTGGGGGAGGGTTCTCCTACGAGCAGTACTTC.

The chain recombines TRBV4-3 with TRBJ2-3, with 10 bases fitting TRBD1. The CDR3 has 14 residues. Germline CDR1 is LGHNA and CDR2 is YSLEER. V lost 0 bases and J lost 6; bases outside the gene matches: 0. CDR3 region: CASSQEGQGDTQYF. DNA for the CDR3: TGCGCCAGCAGCCAAGAGGGACAGGGGGATACGCAGTATTTT.